Included here is one TCR beta chain sequence, with context. Its antigen is undetermined. J lost 5 bases, V lost 5 bases, and 11 bases had no gene match. The V gene's germline CDR1 is SGHTA and CDR2 FQGNSA. The CDR3 is 15 amino acids. This sample stems from a study of vaccination effects on CD4 cells after COVID-19. Antigen-specific CD4+ T cell clonotypes were called by their expansion after viral peptide-pool culture in ViraFEST. Subsequent to a culture period of around eleven days, CD4+ T cells were isolated. Two-dose BNT162b2 or mRNA-1273 vaccination was given to participants. Nucleocapsid antibody tests were negative, and the vaccine recipients had no prior SARS-CoV-2 infection. Repertoires were generated with immunoSEQ multiplex PCR, while TCRdb's copy carries only in-frame clones and drops some. The sample consists of 26,000 or so clones, about four fifths of them appearing once.

Sequenced here: CD4+ T cells from PBMCs cultured with HCoV-NL63 spike peptides, sampled after COVID-19 vaccination. The source of this sequence is a human donor who received a COVID-19 vaccine. Some clones in this sample may be carry-over from other donors' samples. This chain connects TRBV7-2 to TRBJ1-2, with 7 bases identical to TRBD1. The CDR3 coding sequence is TGTGCCAGCAGCGCTCAGACAGGGTCACAGTATGGCTACACCTTC. Amino acid sequence: CASSAQTGSQYGYTF.